A single sample is the source of the 32 T cell receptor beta chains below, sequenced in a study of CD8 T cells in ankylosing spondylitis (dated 2017 in TCRdb). Library preparation used 5' RACE. The instrument was an Illumina HiSeq 2500. TCRdb trimmed public reads at Q25 via fastp, called clones via MiXCR and kept in-frame beta chains. Every CDR3 protein is listed once, alongside the most common genes and DNA of its rows. Within this sample are some 23,000 distinct CDR3 sequences, with roughly 2.5% of them counted one time only. The ten largest account for around 7.7% of the sample. Sequencing was carried out using blood, either unsorted or a sorted T cell fraction (not recorded which). These receptors came from a female donor with ankylosing spondylitis or in good health (not recorded which).

At least ten counts were recorded for this clonotype. V and J are TRBV9 and TRBJ1-1; D unclear. This CDR3 comprises 13 residues. The ends were cut back, 3 bases at V and 5 bases at J, with 11 bases in the middle. The V gene's germline CDR1 is SGDLS and CDR2 YYNGEE. This CDR3 reads CASSEGYFTEAFF. The CDR3 DNA is TGTGCCAGCAGCGAAGGGTATTTTACTGAAGCTTTCTTT.

This clonotype occurred many times. CDR3 bases: TGTGCCAGCAGCGTAGTTAGCGGGGGCTCCTACAATGAGCAGTTCTTC. Translation: CASSVVSGGSYNEQFF. The chain is built from TRBV9 and TRBJ2-1, with 9 bases lining up with TRBD2. The V gene's germline CDR1 is SGDLS and CDR2 YYNGEE. The V and J ends lost 0 bases and 0 bases, in that order; junction bases with no gene match: 1. This CDR3 has 16 residues.

In its sample, this clonotype is medium-sized (0.01 to 0.1%). The chain couples TRBV9 to TRBJ2-5; a weak D match, TRBD1 (5 bases). The CDR3 has 16 residues. Germline V gene sequence: CDR1 SGDLS, CDR2 YYNGEE. Trimming pared 4 bases from V and 3 bases from J, leaving 19 bases between. Written as DNA, the CDR3 is TGTGCCAGCAGCTCCCAGGCAGGGTTGAAAGAAGAGACCCAGTACTTC. Amino acid sequence: CASSSQAGLKEETQYF.

This clonotype is labeled as medium-sized (0.01 to 0.1%). The chain is built from TRBV9 and TRBJ2-2, with D perhaps TRBD1 (5 bases). The CDR3 contains 16 residues. CDR1 is SGDLS and CDR2 is YYNGEE in the germline V gene. Deletions cut 0 bases from V and 5 bases from J, with 14 bases between. The CDR3 reads CASSVVAGSRTGELFF. The CDR3 coding sequence is TGTGCCAGCAGCGTAGTGGCAGGGTCAAGGACCGGGGAGCTGTTTTTT.

This clonotype was recorded at least ten times. CDR3 in DNA: TGTGCCAGCAGCGTAGCACCGGGACAAATCACCGGGGAGCTGTTTTTT. It specifies CASSVAPGQITGELFF. The chain carries TRBV9 and TRBJ2-2; TRBD1 is a possible D gene (6 bases). The CDR3 runs 16 residues. Germline assignment: CDR1 SGDLS and CDR2 YYNGEE. V was clipped by 0 bases and J by 4 bases, with 13 bases between them.

This clonotype was picked up a small number of times. This sequence joins TRBV9 and TRBJ2-1; 9 bases are a match to TRBD2. The CDR3 has 15 residues. CDR1 and CDR2 from the germline V gene are SGDLS and YYNGEE. The J segment lost 2 bases and the V segment lost 0 bases, leaving 0 bases of the junction unmatched. The CDR3 DNA follows: TGTGCCAGCAGCGTAGGGACTAGCGCCTACAATGAGCAGTTCTTC. Translation: CASSVGTSAYNEQFF.

This clonotype was counted ten times or more. CDR3 in DNA: TGTGCCAGCAGCATTGACAGCTCTGGAAACACCATATATTTT. The encoded protein is CASSIDSSGNTIYF. The V and J genes are TRBV9 and TRBJ1-3; TRBD1 is a possible D gene (5 bases). There are 14 residues in the CDR3. Looked up from germline, CDR1 is SGDLS and CDR2 is YYNGEE. V was pared by 4 bases and J by 0 bases, with 8 bases between. Full variable domain (missing parts from reference TRBV9 and TRBJ1-3): DSGVTQTPKHLITATGQRVTLRCSPRSGDLSVYWYQQSLDQGLQFLIQYYNGEERAKGNILERFSAQQFPDLHSELNLSSLELGDSALYFCASSIDSSGNTIYFGEGSWLTVV.

Ten or more counts support this clonotype. This chain joins TRBV9 and TRBJ2-5; 8 bases align to TRBD1. V shed 0 bases and J 5 bases; nucleotides not matched to a gene: 3. Germline V CDR1 and CDR2: SGDLS, YYNGEE. The length of the CDR3 is 14 residues. The DNA for the CDR3 is TGTGCCAGCAGCGTAGGGACAGGGTATGAGACCCAGTACTTC. Residues: CASSVGTGYETQYF. The complete variable domain, with remaining parts taken from reference TRBV9 and TRBJ2-5, reads DSGVTQTPKHLITATGQRVTLRCSPRSGDLSVYWYQQSLDQGLQFLIQYYNGEERAKGNILERFSAQQFPDLHSELNLSSLELGDSALYFCASSVGTGYETQYFGPGTRLLVL.

This clonotype was found many times. The chain uses TRBV9 and TRBJ1-1; 7 bases are a match to TRBD1. CDR3 length: 15 amino acids. Per germline, CDR1 SGDLS and CDR2 YYNGEE. J lost 0 bases, V lost 4 bases, and 6 bases had no gene match. The CDR3 bases are TGTGCCAGCAGCACAACCGGGACAGTGAACACTGAAGCTTTCTTT. It yields the protein CASSTTGTVNTEAFF.

This clonotype was seen ten or more times. The chain couples TRBV9 to TRBJ2-2, with TRBD1 as a possible D gene (6 bases). Germline CDR1 reads SGDLS; CDR2 reads YYNGEE. V was shortened by 5 bases and J by 7 bases, with 9 bases between the two germline ends. The CDR3 has 12 amino acids. The CDR3 DNA reads TGTGCCAGCAGTCACAGGGACGGGGAGCTGTTTTTT. Translation: CASSHRDGELFF.

There are many counts of this clonotype. The chain joins TRBV9 to TRBJ2-3; perhaps D is TRBD1 or TRBD2 (5 bases each). Germline assignment: CDR1 SGDLS and CDR2 YYNGEE. Between the trimmed V and J ends, which lost 0 bases and 9 bases, there was a span of 14 bases. The CDR3 is 14 residues long. The CDR3 here is CASSVEVTGTTQYF. The CDR3 region has the DNA TGTGCCAGCAGCGTAGAGGTGACGGGGACCACGCAGTATTTT.

This clonotype was picked up many times. The V and J genes are TRBV9 and TRBJ2-2; 8 nucleotides line up with TRBD2. V lost 7 bases and J lost 5; bases outside the gene matches: 4. The CDR3 consists of 13 residues. The V gene's germline CDR1 is SGDLS and CDR2 YYNGEE. CDR3 nucleotides: TGTGCCAGCGGACTAGCAAGTACCGGGGAGCTGTTTTTT. It specifies CASGLASTGELFF. Combining the CDR3 with reference TRBV9 and TRBJ2-2 gives the whole variable domain DSGVTQTPKHLITATGQRVTLRCSPRSGDLSVYWYQQSLDQGLQFLIQYYNGEERAKGNILERFSAQQFPDLHSELNLSSLELGDSALYFCASGLASTGELFFGEGSRLTVL.

Many counts were recorded for this clonotype. The CDR3 sequence is CASSVGGRMGTRGSTDTQYF. The CDR3 DNA is TGTGCCAGCAGCGTAGGGGGCCGGATGGGTACGAGGGGTAGCACAGATACGCAGTATTTT. V is TRBV9 and J is TRBJ2-3, with D perhaps given as TRBD1 or TRBD2 (5 bases each). V was cut by 0 bases and J by 0 bases, with 23 bases left in between. The CDR3 spans 20 residues. Germline CDR1 and CDR2: SGDLS and YYNGEE. Looking up the rest from reference TRBV9 and TRBJ2-3 gives the full variable domain: DSGVTQTPKHLITATGQRVTLRCSPRSGDLSVYWYQQSLDQGLQFLIQYYNGEERAKGNILERFSAQQFPDLHSELNLSSLELGDSALYFCASSVGGRMGTRGSTDTQYFGPGTRLTVL.

This clonotype has a count of ten or more. The rearrangement joins TRBV9 to TRBJ2-5; 9 bases map to TRBD1. The V segment lost 3 bases and the J segment 5 bases; nucleotides outside the gene matches: 5. In germline, CDR1 is SGDLS, CDR2 YYNGEE. This CDR3 comprises 14 residues. CDR3 region: CASSATGGYETQYF. The CDR3 DNA sequence: TGTGCCAGCAGCGCTACAGGGGGCTACGAGACCCAGTACTTC.

This clonotype was found many times. CDR3 in amino acids: CASTTSSDFQETQYF. The CDR3, as DNA: TGTGCCAGCACAACATCCTCCGACTTTCAAGAGACCCAGTACTTC. V gene TRBV9 combines with J gene TRBJ2-5, with D unclear. Germline assignment: CDR1 SGDLS and CDR2 YYNGEE. The CDR3 is 15 amino acids. The V end lost 6 bases, the J end lost 2 bases, and 17 bases lay between the germline ends.

Ten or more counts support this clonotype. V gene TRBV9 combines with J gene TRBJ2-5; the match to TRBD1 covers 10 bases. Germline CDR1 SGDLS, CDR2 YYNGEE. This CDR3 contains 15 residues. The trim removed 0 bases at V and 5 bases at J, leaving 4 bases unmatched. The CDR3 DNA follows: TGTGCCAGCAGCGTAGCCGGGACAGGGGACGAGACCCAGTACTTC. Its translation: CASSVAGTGDETQYF.

This clonotype came up many times. The gene calls are TRBV6-5 and TRBJ2-5; 12 bases align to TRBD2. Germline V CDR1 and CDR2: MNHEY, SVGAGI. The trim removed 4 bases at V and 5 bases at J, leaving 5 bases unmatched. The CDR3 is made up of 15 amino acids. This chain's CDR3 is CASSSLAGGPETQYF. CDR3 in DNA: TGTGCCAGCAGTTCCCTAGCGGGAGGGCCGGAGACCCAGTACTTC.

This clonotype occurred many times. V is TRBV9 and J is TRBJ2-2; 9 nucleotides line up with TRBD2. CDR1 and CDR2 from the germline V gene are SGDLS and YYNGEE. Unmatched junction bases numbered 9, after V lost 0 bases and J lost 6 bases. The CDR3 loop spans 17 amino acids. In DNA, the CDR3 is TGTGCCAGCAGCGTAGGCGCGGGAGGGGTTCCACCCGGGGAGCTGTTTTTT. Translating it yields CASSVGAGGVPPGELFF.

This clonotype was seen at least ten times. The rearrangement joins TRBV9 to TRBJ1-5; D may be TRBD1 (5 bases). In germline, CDR1 is SGDLS, CDR2 YYNGEE. There are 14 residues in the CDR3. The germline V and J ends were trimmed by 1 base and 2 bases, with 7 bases remaining between them. The CDR3 DNA follows: TGTGCCAGCAGCGTATCGGGGCGCAATCAGCCCCAGCATTTT. It encodes CASSVSGRNQPQHF.

This clonotype occurred many times. The chain couples TRBV9 to TRBJ2-7, with 10 bases fitting TRBD1. The germline gives CDR1 SGDLS, CDR2 YYNGEE. Trimming took 0 bases from V and 5 from J; bases not matched to a gene: 8. The CDR3 runs 16 residues. The CDR3 is CASSVGGGQGHHEQYF. CDR3 DNA sequence: TGTGCCAGCAGCGTAGGGGGGGGACAGGGGCACCACGAGCAGTACTTC.

This clonotype was detected many times. The chain has TRBV9 and TRBJ2-5, with 8 bases aligning to TRBD2. This CDR3 region has 14 residues. CDR1 is SGDLS and CDR2 is YYNGEE in the germline V gene. After removal of 3 bases from V and 1 base from J, the junction contained 2 bases not matched to a gene. Here the CDR3 DNA reads TGTGCCAGCAGCGCCGCGGGGGGCCAAGAGACCCAGTACTTC. It specifies CASSAAGGQETQYF.

In this sample, this clonotype turned up many times. The V call is TRBV9, the J call TRBJ2-5; no definite D call. Per germline, CDR1 SGDLS and CDR2 YYNGEE. This CDR3 is built from 16 residues. Trimming shortened V by 0 bases and J by 2 bases, and 14 bases separated the two germline ends. The CDR3 spells CASSVAGTTLQETQYF. CDR3 nucleotides: TGTGCCAGCAGCGTAGCGGGCACAACCCTTCAAGAGACCCAGTACTTC. Looking up the rest from reference TRBV9 and TRBJ2-5 gives the full variable domain: DSGVTQTPKHLITATGQRVTLRCSPRSGDLSVYWYQQSLDQGLQFLIQYYNGEERAKGNILERFSAQQFPDLHSELNLSSLELGDSALYFCASSVAGTTLQETQYFGPGTRLLVL.

This clonotype was counted ten times or more. This chain links TRBV9 with TRBJ2-5, with D unresolved. Germline V gives CDR1 SGDLS, CDR2 YYNGEE. Trimming stripped 4 bases from V and 5 bases from J, with 15 bases between. The CDR3 runs to 14 residues. CDR3: CASSRSTGVETQYF. DNA of the CDR3: TGTGCCAGCAGCCGAAGTACTGGGGTGGAGACCCAGTACTTC.

At least ten counts were recorded for this clonotype. This chain connects TRBV9 to TRBJ2-2; D is ambiguous. The CDR3 extends over 14 amino acids. CDR1 and CDR2 (germline): SGDLS, YYNGEE. Trimming removed 1 base at V and 4 bases at J, with 8 bases between. CDR3 protein: CASSVIPGTGELFF. Written as DNA, the CDR3 is TGTGCCAGCAGCGTAATACCGGGCACCGGGGAGCTGTTTTTT. The full variable domain, with the rest looked up from reference TRBV9 and TRBJ2-2, is DSGVTQTPKHLITATGQRVTLRCSPRSGDLSVYWYQQSLDQGLQFLIQYYNGEERAKGNILERFSAQQFPDLHSELNLSSLELGDSALYFCASSVIPGTGELFFGEGSRLTVL.

This clonotype was observed many times. V and J are TRBV9 and TRBJ2-2; 9 bases match TRBD2. Germline V gives CDR1 SGDLS, CDR2 YYNGEE. V dropped 3 bases and J dropped 0; count of bases not matched to a gene: 3. CDR3 length equals 16 residues. CDR3 coding DNA: TGTGCCAGCAGCGCCTTAGCGGGGGCGAACACCGGGGAGCTGTTTTTT. It is translated as CASSALAGANTGELFF.

Many counts were recorded for this clonotype. This chain connects TRBV9 to TRBJ2-3, with 7 bases fitting TRBD2. The germline V gene has CDR1 SGDLS and CDR2 YYNGEE. With V trimmed by 4 bases and J by 3 bases, 5 bases remained unmatched. CDR3 size: 14 residues. The DNA of the CDR3 is TGTGCCAGCAGCTCCACGGGGGGAACAGATACGCAGTATTTT. Protein sequence: CASSSTGGTDTQYF.

This clonotype was seen many times. This sequence joins TRBV9 and TRBJ1-3; maybe TRBD1 (5 bases). Germline CDR1 SGDLS, CDR2 YYNGEE. This CDR3 contains 16 residues. The V and J ends lost 0 bases and 1 base respectively, with 11 bases between them. The DNA for the CDR3 is TGTGCCAGCAGCGTAGATGGCGGGACGTCTGGAAACACCATATATTTT. This encodes CASSVDGGTSGNTIYF.

This clonotype was seen repeatedly, ten times or more. The chain employs TRBV9 and TRBJ1-1; D is unclear. Germline assignment: CDR1 SGDLS and CDR2 YYNGEE. The CDR3 spans 14 residues. V was trimmed by 0 bases and J by 7 bases, leaving 13 bases between them. CDR3 DNA sequence: TGTGCCAGCAGCGTAGTGGCAGAGAGAGGTGAAGCTTTCTTT. Translating it yields CASSVVAERGEAFF.

At least ten counts were recorded for this clonotype. V and J are TRBV9 and TRBJ2-1; no clear D. The ends were cut back, 0 bases at V and 0 bases at J, with 7 bases in the middle. The CDR3 runs to 15 residues. Germline CDR1 is SGDLS and CDR2 is YYNGEE. The CDR3 region is CASSVGQNSYNEQFF. CDR3 sequence (DNA): TGTGCCAGCAGCGTAGGGCAGAACTCCTACAATGAGCAGTTCTTC.

The chain uses TRBV9 and TRBJ1-2, with D possibly being TRBD1 (6 bases). This CDR3 is built from 13 residues. Trimming shortened V by 7 bases and J by 1 base, and 11 bases separated the two germline ends. The V gene's germline CDR1 is SGDLS and CDR2 YYNGEE. In DNA, the CDR3 is TGTGCCAGCCGCCGGGACATTAACTATGGCTACACCTTC. Protein product: CASRRDINYGYTF.

This clonotype was observed many times. The chain couples TRBV9 to TRBJ2-1, with D possibly TRBD1 on 5 matching bases. CDR3 length equals 15 residues. V dropped 0 bases and J dropped 0 bases, with 7 bases sitting between them. Germline V gene data show CDR1 as SGDLS and CDR2 as YYNGEE. In DNA, the CDR3 is TGTGCCAGCAGCGTAGAAGGGGTCTCCTACAATGAGCAGTTCTTC. Its protein is CASSVEGVSYNEQFF.

This clonotype has ten or more counts. V is TRBV9 and J is TRBJ2-7, with 8 bases lining up with TRBD2. The CDR3 runs 14 residues. The junction had 5 bases not matched to a gene; V was cut back by 0 bases and J by 6 bases. Germline V lookup: CDR1 SGDLS, CDR2 YYNGEE. CDR3 residues: CASSVDFLAGEQYF. The CDR3 nucleotides are TGTGCCAGCAGCGTAGATTTCCTAGCGGGCGAGCAGTACTTC.